A single sample is the source of the 25 T cell receptor beta chains below, sequenced in a study of blood T cell repertoires in COVID-19. TCRdb keeps only in-frame clones here, not all; method: immunoSEQ multiplex PCR. Altogether over 300,000 clones are present, roughly 90% being singletons, with the ten largest covering around 0.91%. What was sequenced was PBMCs or T cells enriched from blood (not recorded which). Every receptor here comes from a woman in her twenties or thirties with acute COVID-19.

The chain recombines TRBV29-1 with TRBJ1-2; possible D gene TRBD1, 5 bases. Germline loops: CDR1 SQVTM, CDR2 ANQGSEA. Trimming removed 4 bases at V and 3 bases at J, with 12 bases between. The CDR3 covers 13 residues. As DNA, the CDR3 is TGCAGCGTTGCAGGGAGGGAGGACTATGGCTACACCTTC. Its translation: CSVAGREDYGYTF.

The gene calls are TRBV29-1 and TRBJ2-7, with D possibly matching TRBD1 (5 bases). Trimming cost V 2 bases and J 2 bases, with 10 bases left between them. This CDR3 contains 13 residues. The germline V gene has CDR1 SQVTM and CDR2 ANQGSEA. In DNA form, the CDR3 reads TGCAGCGTTGAACAGGACAAGACCTACGAGCAGTACTTC. The encoded protein is CSVEQDKTYEQYF.

This clone was detected once. The chain has TRBV7-3 and TRBJ2-1; 12 positions agree with TRBD1. CDR1 SGHTA and CDR2 FQGTGA come from the germline V gene. The CDR3 spans 18 residues. The V segment lost 2 bases and the J segment 5 bases; nucleotides outside the gene matches: 10. The CDR3 is CASSLGPGQGARNNEQFF. The CDR3 region has the DNA TGTGCCAGCAGCTTAGGACCGGGACAGGGGGCGAGAAACAATGAGCAGTTCTTC.

This chain joins TRBV18 and TRBJ1-1; TRBD1 is a possible D gene (5 bases). The CDR3 spans 15 residues. Trimming removed 3 bases from V and 3 bases from J, with 14 bases in between. CDR1 is KGHSH, CDR2 LQKENI, per germline. CDR3 residues: CASSPTTPGDTEAFF. DNA of the CDR3: TGTGCCAGCTCACCGACGACCCCGGGGGACACTGAAGCTTTCTTT.

The chain uses TRBV27 and TRBJ1-3; tentatively, D is TRBD1 (6 bases). V lost 6 bases and J 6 bases, leaving 18 bases between the germline ends. The CDR3 extends over 15 amino acids. Germline V lookup: CDR1 MNHEY, CDR2 SMNVEV (reference sequence). Here the CDR3 DNA reads TGTGCCAGCAGCCGTACAGGGTTAGAGACAAACACCATATATTTT. Residues: CASSRTGLETNTIYF.

The chain has TRBV7-9 and TRBJ1-4; D uncertain. V was clipped by 3 bases and J by 4 bases, with 9 bases between them. The V gene's germline CDR1 is SEHNR and CDR2 FQNEAQ (reference sequence). The CDR3 runs to 14 residues. The CDR3 DNA sequence: TGTGCCAGCAGCTTCACCGGGAATAATGAAAAACTGTTTTTT. Protein product: CASSFTGNNEKLFF.

The gene calls are TRBV7-6 and TRBJ1-1; possibly TRBD1 for D (5 bases). Germline CDR1 SGHVS, CDR2 FNYEAQ. The CDR3 spans 14 residues. Trimming stripped 4 bases from V and 4 bases from J, with 13 bases between. CDR3 sequence reads: CASSSQGVLTEAFF. The CDR3, as DNA: TGTGCCAGCAGCTCCCAAGGGGTCCTCACTGAAGCTTTCTTT.

The chain recombines TRBV12-3 or TRBV12-4 with TRBJ1-1, with TRBD1 as a possible D gene (6 bases). Trimming pared 4 bases from V and 5 bases from J, leaving 8 bases between. This CDR3 has 12 residues. CDR3 loop: CASSYRETEAFF. CDR3 DNA: TGTGCCAGCAGTTACAGGGAAACTGAAGCTTTCTTT.

The V and J genes are TRBV7-2 and TRBJ2-1, with TRBD1 identical over 10 bases. The CDR3 spans 17 residues. The germline CDR1 and CDR2 sequences are SGHTA and FQGNSA. The trim removed 5 bases at V and 8 bases at J, leaving 15 bases unmatched. The DNA for the CDR3 is TGTGCCAGCAGCACGGGGACAGGGGATCCGACCCTCCATGAGCAGTTCTTC. It is translated as CASSTGTGDPTLHEQFF.

The chain employs TRBV27 and TRBJ1-2; D not certain. CDR1 is MNHEY, CDR2 SMNVEV, per germline (reference sequence). The CDR3 has 13 residues. Trimming shortened V by 5 bases and J by 5 bases, and 12 bases separated the two germline ends. Written as DNA, the CDR3 is TGTGCCAGCAGTCCCTGGACGGGATATGGCTACACCTTC. It encodes CASSPWTGYGYTF.

Comment on this clone: Within the sample, other DNA sequences also encode this same CDR3. The chain carries TRBV27 and TRBJ1-5, with 8 bases lining up with TRBD1. V lost 4 bases to trimming and J lost 4 bases; unmatched junction nucleotides: 6. This CDR3 region has 15 residues. The germline V gene has CDR1 MNHEY and CDR2 SMNVEV (reference sequence). The CDR3 protein is CASSSGQAENQPQHF. Here the CDR3 DNA reads TGTGCCAGCAGTTCGGGACAGGCGGAAAATCAGCCCCAGCATTTT.

This chain links TRBV29-1 with TRBJ2-5; 8 bases are shared with TRBD2. J was trimmed by 2 bases and V by 1 base; bases with no gene match: 3. This CDR3 is 14 amino acids long. Germline V CDR1 and CDR2: SQVTM, ANQGSEA. The CDR3 DNA sequence: TGCAGCGTTGAAGCGGGGGGGAGGCAAGAGACCCAGTACTTC. Encoded protein: CSVEAGGRQETQYF.

The chain links TRBV6-2 or TRBV6-3 to TRBJ1-5, with TRBD1 identical over 9 bases. CDR1 is MNHEY, CDR2 SVGEGT, per germline. The CDR3 runs 17 residues. Trimming cost V 2 bases and J 0 bases; bases outside gene matches: 5. CDR3 region: CASSYRGTGLSNQPQHF. The CDR3 DNA reads TGTGCCAGCAGTTACAGAGGGACAGGGCTTAGCAATCAGCCCCAGCATTTT.

The V gene is TRBV5-1, the J gene TRBJ2-3; a weak D match, TRBD1 (5 bases). Germline V gene lookup returns CDR1 SGHRS and CDR2 YFSETQ. This CDR3 comprises 16 residues. The V end was cut by 0 bases, the J end by 4 bases, with 15 bases between. The CDR3 DNA reads as TGCGCCAGCAGCTTGGAGGCCTTAAAAGGGGCAGATACGCAGTATTTT. Amino acid sequence: CASSLEALKGADTQYF.

The chain is built from TRBV11-3 and TRBJ2-1, with no clear D. This CDR3 contains 15 residues. Germline CDR1 and CDR2: SGHNT and YENEEA. Trimming cost V 2 bases and J 4 bases, with 12 bases left between them. This CDR3 reads CASSLIPGRYNEQFF. The DNA for the CDR3 is TGTGCCAGCAGCTTAATACCAGGCCGATACAATGAGCAGTTCTTC.

The gene calls are TRBV11-2 and TRBJ2-1; D is possibly TRBD1 (7 bases). CDR1 and CDR2 (germline): SGHAT, FQNNGV. The V end was cut by 1 base, the J end by 8 bases, with 15 bases between. The CDR3 runs 15 residues. The CDR3 DNA follows: TGTGCCAGCAGCTTAGGGGCCAGGGGGGTCTATGAGCAGTTCTTC. It specifies CASSLGARGVYEQFF.

This chain connects TRBV9 to TRBJ2-7, with TRBD2 identical over 13 bases. The CDR3 totals 16 residues. The germline gives CDR1 SGDLS, CDR2 YYNGEE. V dropped 2 bases and J dropped 4; count of bases not matched to a gene: 6. This CDR3 reads CASSVTGTSGVYEQYF. CDR3 coding DNA: TGTGCCAGCAGCGTGACCGGGACTAGCGGGGTATACGAGCAGTACTTC.

The chain couples TRBV7-8 to TRBJ2-7; 7 nucleotides line up with TRBD2. Germline CDR1 is SGHVS and CDR2 is FQNEAQ. This CDR3 region has 16 residues. Germline trimming cut 2 bases from V and 2 bases from J; bases unmatched to any gene: 9. The chain's CDR3 is CASSLSPASGTYEQYF. The CDR3 DNA reads as TGTGCCAGCAGCTTAAGCCCTGCTAGCGGCACCTACGAGCAGTACTTC.

This chain links TRBV3-1 (or the pseudogene TRBV3-2) with TRBJ2-5, with 7 bases that match TRBD1. From germline, CDR1 is LGHDT and CDR2 YNNKEL (reference sequence). This CDR3 region has 16 residues. V shed 0 bases, J shed 3 bases, and the junction held 7 bases outside the gene matches. CDR3 residues: CASSQEGPGGEETQYF. The CDR3 coding sequence is TGTGCCAGCAGCCAAGAAGGCCCAGGGGGTGAAGAGACCCAGTACTTC.

The J gene is TRBJ2-3, the V gene TRBV10-1; D is uncertain. Germline CDR1 and CDR2: WNHNN and SYGVQD (reference sequence). The CDR3 is 14 amino acids. Trimming stripped 5 bases from V and 2 bases from J, with 11 bases between. CDR3 nucleotides: TGCGCCAGCAGTCCCAGTGGTGCCACAGATACGCAGTATTTT. Amino acids: CASSPSGATDTQYF.

J is TRBJ2-3 and V is TRBV5-1, with 7 bases identical to TRBD1. J was trimmed by 2 bases and V by 4 bases; bases with no gene match: 1. There are 13 residues in the CDR3. Germline V gene data show CDR1 as SGHRS and CDR2 as YFSETQ. The CDR3 DNA sequence: TGCGCCAGCAGCACAGGGGCCACAGATACGCAGTATTTT. It codes for CASSTGATDTQYF. Filled out from reference TRBV5-1 and TRBJ2-3, the complete variable domain reads KAGVTQTPRYLIKTRGQQVTLSCSPISGHRSVSWYQQTPGQGLQFLFEYFSETQRNKGNFPGRFSGRQFSNSRSEMNVSTLELGDSALYLCASSTGATDTQYFGPGTRLTVL.

As DNA, the CDR3 is TGTGCCAGTAGTATAGAACGCCTAGCGGGGGGCCTTGGGACCCAGTACTTC. It encodes CASSIERLAGGLGTQYF. This chain links TRBV19 with TRBJ2-5; 11 bases match TRBD2. This CDR3 has 17 amino acids. Germline lookup yields CDR1 LNHDA and CDR2 SQIVND (reference sequence). Trimming cost V 0 bases and J 7 bases; bases outside gene matches: 10.

The CDR3: CASRAAQGARRLFF. The CDR3 bases are TGTGCCAGCAGGGCCGCACAGGGGGCGCGGAGACTGTTTTTT. The chain links TRBV2 to TRBJ1-4, with TRBD1 matching 9 bases. The CDR3 is 14 amino acids. CDR1 is SNHLY, CDR2 FYNNEI, per germline. The V and J ends lost 6 bases and 13 bases, in that order; junction bases with no gene match: 12.

Note on this clone: Distinct nucleotide sequences in the sample also encode this CDR3. The chain carries TRBV15 and TRBJ1-5; perhaps TRBD1 as D (5 bases). With 0 bases removed from V and 4 bases from J, the gap between germline ends came to 10 bases. This CDR3 comprises 15 residues. Germline loops: CDR1 LNHNV, CDR2 YYDKDF (reference sequence). Written as DNA, the CDR3 is TGTGCCACCAGCAGAGATAGGGGCTCTAATCAGCCCCAGCATTTT. This translates into CATSRDRGSNQPQHF.

The CDR3 loop reads CASSERWGLGSNEQFF. As DNA, the CDR3 is TGTGCCAGCAGTGAAAGGTGGGGCCTGGGTTCGAATGAGCAGTTCTTC. The V and J genes are TRBV2 and TRBJ2-1; possibly TRBD1 for D (5 bases). Germline V gene lookup returns CDR1 SNHLY and CDR2 FYNNEI. CDR3 size: 16 residues. V was clipped by 2 bases and J by 7 bases, with 18 bases between them.